Following are 23 T cell receptor beta chains from one sample sequenced in a study of cytomegalovirus exposure and HLA in healthy donors. The PCR contained 60 Vbeta and 13 Jbeta primers. TCRdb's copy holds only in-frame clones and misses some; the assay was immunoSEQ multiplex PCR. Seen here are over 150,000 clones, just under 80% observed once, and the top ten hold approximately 13%. Sequencing was performed on PBMCs. Receptors were obtained from a woman aged 45-65 years in good health and CMV-seropositive.

The chain recombines TRBV25-1 with TRBJ1-1; D call uncertain. Germline V gene sequence: CDR1 MGHDK, CDR2 SYGVNS. V was clipped by 2 bases and J by 6 bases, with 13 bases between them. The CDR3 covers 14 residues. The CDR3 sequence is CASSEQEGLPEAFF. CDR3 in DNA: TGTGCCAGCAGTGAACAGGAGGGATTGCCTGAAGCTTTCTTT.

This chain uses TRBV7-9 with TRBJ1-1; 9 bases fit TRBD1. This CDR3 region has 11 residues. CDR1 SEHNR and CDR2 FQNEAQ come from the germline V gene (reference sequence). Losses at the gene ends were 5 bases for V and 11 bases for J; bases not matched to a gene: 3. In nucleotides, the CDR3 is TGTGCCAGCAGCCCCGGGACAGGGGCTTTCTTT. This encodes CASSPGTGAFF.

The CDR3 loop is CSVVPEGETQYF. DNA of the CDR3: TGCAGCGTTGTCCCAGAGGGAGAGACCCAGTACTTC. This sequence joins TRBV29-1 and TRBJ2-5, with D tentatively TRBD2 (5 bases). Trimming took off 4 bases at V and 4 bases at J, with 10 bases between the two ends. Germline CDR1 is SQVTM and CDR2 is ANQGSEA. This CDR3 is 12 amino acids long.

The V call is TRBV4-1, the J call TRBJ1-1, with D maybe TRBD1 (6 bases). The CDR3 covers 14 residues. The germline V and J ends were trimmed by 0 bases and 11 bases, with 16 bases remaining between them. The V gene's germline CDR1 is MGHRA and CDR2 YSYEKL. The CDR3 sequence is CASSQEVAGADAFF. The DNA for the CDR3 is TGCGCCAGCAGCCAAGAAGTGGCAGGGGCGGATGCTTTCTTT.

CDR3 nucleotide sequence: TGTGCCAGTAACCCCTACCTGGGACTTAAGAATCAGCCCCAGCATTTT. Residues: CASNPYLGLKNQPQHF. The gene calls are TRBV19 and TRBJ1-5; D possibly corresponds to TRBD1 (5 bases). The CDR3 is made up of 16 amino acids. Germline V gives CDR1 LNHDA, CDR2 SQIVND (reference sequence). Trimming took off 7 bases at V and 4 bases at J, with 20 bases between the two ends.

The chain is built from TRBV7-9 and TRBJ2-2; no clear D gene. Germline CDR1 is SEHNR and CDR2 is FQNEAQ (reference sequence). The length of the CDR3 is 12 residues. Trimming left V 4 bases short and J 4 bases short, with 4 bases between. The CDR3 bases are TGTGCCAGCAGCTCTAGCACCGGGGAGCTGTTTTTT. Amino acid sequence: CASSSSTGELFF.

This clone was seen more than once but under ten times. V is TRBV4-1 and J is TRBJ1-2; TRBD1 agrees at 10 bases. J was trimmed by 4 bases and V by 6 bases; bases with no gene match: 11. This CDR3 is built from 16 residues. In germline, CDR1 is MGHRA, CDR2 YSYEKL. CDR3 nucleotide sequence: TGCGCCAGCAGTGAACACCGGGACAGGGGACCCTATGGCTACACCTTC. It translates to CASSEHRDRGPYGYTF.

The rearrangement links TRBV10-3 to TRBJ1-2; D gene uncertain. Trimming removed 6 bases from V and 2 bases from J, with 13 bases in between. Germline CDR1 and CDR2: ENHRY and SYGVKD. The CDR3 consists of 14 residues. The CDR3 protein is CAISSTEKNYGYTF. The DNA of the CDR3 is TGTGCCATCAGCTCTACAGAGAAGAACTATGGCTACACCTTC.

J is TRBJ1-1 and V is TRBV10-3, with TRBD1 matching over 7 bases. Trimming at V came to 0 bases and at J to 2 bases, leaving 3 bases not matched to a gene. Germline V gene lookup returns CDR1 ENHRY and CDR2 SYGVKD. The CDR3 extends over 15 amino acids. In nucleotides, the CDR3 is TGTGCCATCAGTGAGTCGGACAGGCAAAACACTGAAGCTTTCTTT. Protein: CAISESDRQNTEAFF.

This clone was seen once. The rearrangement joins TRBV4-1 to TRBJ1-2; 11 nucleotides align to TRBD1. The CDR3 length is 16 residues. J gave up 4 bases and V 1 base, and 5 bases lay outside the gene matches. In germline, CDR1 is MGHRA, CDR2 YSYEKL. The CDR3 protein is CASSQAGQGARYGYTF. CDR3 coding DNA: TGCGCCAGCAGCCAAGCCGGACAGGGGGCGCGCTATGGCTACACCTTC.

The CDR3 is CASSLSGSDEQYF. For the CDR3, the DNA is TGTGCCAGCAGCTTAAGCGGGAGCGACGAGCAGTACTTC. The chain combines TRBV7-7 with TRBJ2-7; 8 bases map to TRBD2. V lost 2 bases to trimming and J lost 5 bases; unmatched junction nucleotides: 2. This CDR3 contains 13 residues. Per germline, CDR1 SSHAT and CDR2 FNYEAQ (reference sequence).

The chain combines TRBV5-6 with TRBJ2-1; 8 positions match TRBD2. The V gene end was trimmed by 0 bases and the J gene end by 5 bases; junction bases not matched to a gene: 4. CDR3 size: 15 residues. Germline V lookup: CDR1 SGHDT, CDR2 YYEEEE. The CDR3 DNA follows: TGTGCCAGCAGCTTGGGACTAGCGAGAAACAATGAGCAGTTCTTC. Translation: CASSLGLARNNEQFF.

This CDR3 is CASRALDTYSYEQYF. CDR3 DNA: TGTGCCAGCAGAGCTTTGGACACCTACTCCTACGAGCAGTACTTC. This sequence joins TRBV6-1 and TRBJ2-7, with D possibly TRBD1 on 5 matching bases. Trimming took 6 bases from V and 0 from J, leaving 15 bases between them. In germline, CDR1 is MNHNS, CDR2 SASEGT. The CDR3 runs to 15 residues.

In this sample, this clone turned up a few times. Other DNA sequences in the same sample also yield this CDR3. V is TRBV11-1 and J is TRBJ2-5; 7 bases map to TRBD2. Unmatched junction bases numbered 2, after V lost 3 bases and J lost 4 bases. The CDR3 covers 13 residues. Germline V gene lookup returns CDR1 SGHAT and CDR2 FQDESV (reference sequence). CDR3 sequence (DNA): TGTGCCAGCAGCTTTCCGGGGGGAGAGACCCAGTACTTC. This sequence encodes CASSFPGGETQYF. The variable domain in full, completed from reference TRBV11-1 and TRBJ2-5, reads EAEVAQSPRYKITEKSQAVAFWCDPISGHATLYWYRQILGQGPELLVQFQDESVVDDSQLPKDRFSAERLKGVDSTLKIQPAELGDSAMYLCASSFPGGETQYFGPGTRLLVL.

The chain has TRBV21-1 and TRBJ2-7; TRBD1 is the table's D call, not checked against the DNA. TRBV21-1 is noted as a pseudogene. This CDR3 has 16 residues. In DNA, the CDR3 is TGTGCCAGCAGCAAAGGGGACAGATTTAGAACCTACGAGCAGTACTTC. It yields the protein CASSKGDRFRTYEQYF.

V is TRBV30 and J is TRBJ1-5; TRBD1 might be the D (5 bases). V lost 0 bases, J lost 3 bases, and 9 bases lay in between. The CDR3 runs to 14 residues. From germline, CDR1 is GTSNPN and CDR2 SVGIG (reference sequence). CDR3 sequence (DNA): TGTGCCTGGAGTGTAGCGACAGTCAATCAGCCCCAGCATTTT. This translates into CAWSVATVNQPQHF.

This clone was counted between two and nine times. The J gene is TRBJ2-7, the V gene TRBV5-1, with a tentative D call TRBD2 (7 bases). Germline CDR1 SGHRS, CDR2 YFSETQ. V gave up 3 bases and J gave up 0 bases, with 19 bases separating them. The CDR3 loop spans 17 amino acids. CDR3 DNA: TGCGCCAGCAGCTCTGGCGGGGGCGGGGGAAGCTCCTACGAGCAGTACTTC. Residues: CASSSGGGGGSSYEQYF. Complete variable domain (other parts from reference TRBV5-1 and TRBJ2-7): KAGVTQTPRYLIKTRGQQVTLSCSPISGHRSVSWYQQTPGQGLQFLFEYFSETQRNKGNFPGRFSGRQFSNSRSEMNVSTLELGDSALYLCASSSGGGGGSSYEQYFGPGTRLTVT.

This chain links TRBV12-2 with TRBJ2-5; the table's D call, TRBD2, has no DNA check behind it. TRBV12-2 corresponds to a pseudogene. This CDR3 has 15 amino acids. For the CDR3, the DNA is TGTGCAAGTCGCTGCGACTTGACGGATCAAGAGACCCAGTACTTC. Its protein is CASRCDLTDQETQYF.

The gene calls are TRBV7-6 and TRBJ2-7, with D unclear. Germline V gene lookup returns CDR1 SGHVS and CDR2 FNYEAQ. V dropped 5 bases and J dropped 6 bases, with 11 bases sitting between them. The CDR3 runs 12 residues. The CDR3 protein is CASSPRSFEQYF. CDR3 bases: TGTGCCAGCAGCCCGAGGAGTTTCGAGCAGTACTTC.

The rearrangement links TRBV6-1 to TRBJ1-5; TRBD1 is a possible D gene (5 bases). Germline V gene data show CDR1 as MNHNS and CDR2 as SASEGT. The CDR3 covers 14 residues. Trimming pared 7 bases from V and 7 bases from J, leaving 17 bases between. The CDR3, as DNA: TGTGCCAGCACCGAACGGGCGGGACCACAGCCCCAGCATTTT. Its protein product is CASTERAGPQPQHF.

V usage is TRBV4-1 and J usage is TRBJ2-5, with 10 positions matching TRBD2. The CDR3 has 14 residues. The V gene end was trimmed by 2 bases and the J gene end by 3 bases; junction bases not matched to a gene: 0. Germline V gene sequence: CDR1 MGHRA, CDR2 YSYEKL. CDR3 bases: TGCGCCAGCAGCCAACTAGCGGGGGAAGAGACCCAGTACTTC. Translation: CASSQLAGEETQYF.

The CDR3 DNA is TGTGCCAGCAGTGAAATCGGGAGCCAGGGAGGGTCACCCCTCCACTTT. Translated, it gives CASSEIGSQGGSPLHF. This chain uses TRBV2 with TRBJ1-6, with D tentatively TRBD1 (5 bases). This CDR3 is 16 amino acids long. Deletions cut 2 bases from V and 10 bases from J, with 18 bases between. Germline-derived CDR1 and CDR2 are SNHLY and FYNNEI.

The gene calls are TRBV29-1 and TRBJ1-1; TRBD1 is a possible D gene (6 bases). Trimming cost V 1 base and J 5 bases, with 11 bases left between them. The CDR3 totals 13 residues. From germline, CDR1 is SQVTM and CDR2 ANQGSEA. CDR3 nucleotides: TGCAGCGTTGAAGCACAGGGAGGGACTGAAGCTTTCTTT. Translated: CSVEAQGGTEAFF.